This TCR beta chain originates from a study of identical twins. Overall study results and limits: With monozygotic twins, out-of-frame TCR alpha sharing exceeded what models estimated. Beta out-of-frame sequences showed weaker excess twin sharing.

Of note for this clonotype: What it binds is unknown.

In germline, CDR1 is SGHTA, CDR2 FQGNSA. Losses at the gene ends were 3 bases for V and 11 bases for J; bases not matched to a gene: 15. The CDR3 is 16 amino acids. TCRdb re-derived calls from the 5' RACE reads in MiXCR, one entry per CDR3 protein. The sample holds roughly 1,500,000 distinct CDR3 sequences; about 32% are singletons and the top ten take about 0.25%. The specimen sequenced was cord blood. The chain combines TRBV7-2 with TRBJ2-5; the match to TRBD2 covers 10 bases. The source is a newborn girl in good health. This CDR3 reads CASSLAIAGGDNEQYF. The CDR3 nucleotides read TGTGCCAGCAGCTTGGCGATAGCGGGGGGCGACAATGAGCAGTACTTC.